The 8 T cell receptor beta chains given below trace back to one sample, sequenced in a study of human T cells and chemical hapten exposure (dated by TCRdb to the early 2020s). The method behind the library was RACE. Sequencing was carried out with a NextSeq 500. Using fastp at Q25 and MiXCR, TCRdb reprocessed the public reads and kept productive beta chains. CDR3 protein sequences are deduplicated, and each keeps its most common genes and DNA. The sample includes approximately 50,000 distinct CDR3 sequences, with approximately 9.5% observed a single time. The ten largest clones represent roughly a tenth of the sample. The sample's time point label, in plain terms: pre-sensitization, week 0. The sample's treatment or condition label, decoded: therapeutic diphenylcyclopropenone sensitization with weekly scalp DPC. Unfractionated whole blood was collected in Tempus Blood RNA tubes, and total RNA was extracted from that blood.

The sample consisted of whole blood, taken in connection with sensitization to the hapten diphenylcyclopropenone (DPC). The receptor source for this set is a woman under 40 with alopecia areata. Some clones in this sample may be carry-over from other donors' samples.

This clonotype was counted at least ten times. This chain uses TRBV19 with TRBJ1-1; 7 positions agree with TRBD1. CDR1 is LNHDA, CDR2 SQIVND, per germline (reference sequence). The CDR3 is 16 residues long. The J segment lost 1 base and the V segment lost 1 base, leaving 6 bases of the junction unmatched. In DNA form, the CDR3 reads TGTGCCAGTAGTATAGTAACAGGGGCCACGAACACTGAAGCTTTCTTT. Protein sequence: CASSIVTGATNTEAFF.

The table lists this clonotype with many counts. The chain carries TRBV6-2 or TRBV6-3 and TRBJ1-1; 8 bases are shared with TRBD1. The ends lost 5 bases at V and 1 base at J; junction bases unmatched: 12. Germline CDR1 and CDR2: MNHEY and SVGEGT. The CDR3 runs to 17 residues. CDR3 amino acids: CASSPNSRTGGNTEAFF. Written as DNA, the CDR3 is TGTGCCAGCAGTCCCAACAGTCGAACAGGGGGGAACACTGAAGCTTTCTTT.

The chain carries TRBV25-1 and TRBJ2-3; D is undetermined. With 0 bases removed from V and 1 base from J, the gap between germline ends came to 17 bases. CDR3 length: 18 residues. Germline V gene sequence: CDR1 MGHDK, CDR2 SYGVNS. CDR3 DNA: TGTGCCAGCAGTGAATATATGGGCGGCCCCTGGGGCACAGATACGCAGTATTTT. Amino acid sequence: CASSEYMGGPWGTDTQYF.

The chain employs TRBV4-1 and TRBJ2-4; D unclear. CDR1 is MGHRA and CDR2 is YSYEKL in the germline V gene. V was clipped by 1 base and J by 0 bases, with 7 bases between them. The CDR3 runs to 15 residues. The CDR3, as DNA: TGCGCCAGCAGCCAAGTCCCACTAGCCAAAAACATTCAGTACTTC. Encoded protein: CASSQVPLAKNIQYF.

This clonotype was seen a few times. The chain links TRBV20-1 to TRBJ2-3, with 10 nucleotides matching TRBD2. From germline, CDR1 is DFQATT and CDR2 SNEGSKA (reference sequence). The CDR3 covers 13 residues. The junction had 2 bases not matched to a gene; V was cut back by 6 bases and J by 2 bases. In DNA, the CDR3 is TGCAGTGCAGGACTAGCGGTCACAGATACGCAGTATTTT. Its protein product is CSAGLAVTDTQYF.

This clonotype was observed a handful of times. V is TRBV6-5 and J is TRBJ1-5; D gene ambiguous. The germline CDR1 and CDR2 sequences are MNHEY and SVGAGI. V was cut by 8 bases and J by 2 bases, with 22 bases left in between. CDR3 length equals 17 residues. The CDR3 DNA reads as TGTGCCAGCGGTCCCCAACGTGGGCGAGGTGGCAATCAGCCCCAGCATTTT. This gives the protein CASGPQRGRGGNQPQHF.

The rearrangement links TRBV6-5 to TRBJ2-3; no clear D gene. Germline CDR1 is MNHEY and CDR2 is SVGAGI. CDR3 length: 15 residues. The V gene lost 2 bases and the J gene lost 10 bases, with 19 bases spanning the gap. CDR3 sequence (DNA): TGTGCCAGCAGTTACCAAAGGACCGGCTCGGTGGCGCAGTATTTT. Protein sequence: CASSYQRTGSVAQYF.

The chain combines TRBV5-1 with TRBJ2-3; D call uncertain. Germline CDR1 SGHRS, CDR2 YFSETQ. The CDR3 length is 14 residues. V lost 6 bases, J lost 2 bases, and 13 bases lay in between. The CDR3: CASNMYGATDTQYF. The CDR3 DNA follows: TGCGCCAGCAACATGTACGGAGCCACAGATACGCAGTATTTT. Full variable domain (missing parts from reference TRBV5-1 and TRBJ2-3): KAGVTQTPRYLIKTRGQQVTLSCSPISGHRSVSWYQQTPGQGLQFLFEYFSETQRNKGNFPGRFSGRQFSNSRSEMNVSTLELGDSALYLCASNMYGATDTQYFGPGTRLTVL.